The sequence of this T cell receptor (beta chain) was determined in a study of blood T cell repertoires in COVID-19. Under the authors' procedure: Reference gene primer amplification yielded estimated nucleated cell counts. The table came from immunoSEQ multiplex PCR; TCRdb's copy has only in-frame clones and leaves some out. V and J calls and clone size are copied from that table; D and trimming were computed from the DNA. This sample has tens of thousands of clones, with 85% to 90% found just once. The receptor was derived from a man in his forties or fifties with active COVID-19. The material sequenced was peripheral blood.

The CDR3: CAISERQGGTNEKLFF. The CDR3 nucleotides are TGTGCCATCAGTGAGAGGCAGGGGGGCACTAATGAAAAACTGTTTTTT. V gene TRBV10-3 combines with J gene TRBJ1-4; 7 bases are a match to TRBD1. CDR1 is ENHRY and CDR2 is SYGVKD in the germline V gene. The ends lost 2 bases at V and 2 bases at J; junction bases unmatched: 5. CDR3 length: 16 residues.